This TCR beta chain was captured by sequencing in a study of cytomegalovirus exposure and HLA in healthy donors. Study-wide background: The 95 million to 120 million unique TCR beta sequences, from roughly 170 million T cells, were found by an earlier analysis. Study-level findings and limits: A later analysis by the authors found several of the most significant clusters apparently linked to common viral pathogens. Reportedly, TCR beta sequences accurately predicted HLA-A and HLA-B alleles in most subjects. Another analysis was done later, and it associated 17,000 or so TCR beta sequences with HLA alleles at 0.05 false discovery rate.

As concerns this clone: Antigen: not known.

This PCR relied on a set of 60 Vbeta primers and 13 Jbeta primers. Clones were sequenced by immunoSEQ multiplex PCR, and TCRdb holds only the in-frame ones, with some missing. Of tens of thousands of clones listed, approximately 79% are singletons. Trimming shortened V by 5 bases and J by 4 bases, and 12 bases separated the two germline ends. Germline CDR1 LNHDA, CDR2 SQIVND (reference sequence). CDR3 size: 14 residues. The material sequenced was PBMCs. This sequence was found in a woman in her thirties or forties in good health and CMV-seropositive. V and J are TRBV19 and TRBJ2-1; D may be TRBD2 (7 bases). CDR3 coding DNA: TGTGCCAGTAGTGCGGGGGCCAGGTACAATGAGCAGTTCTTC. Protein sequence: CASSAGARYNEQFF.